The 27 T cell receptor beta chains below were found in one sample sequenced in a study of Graves' ophthalmopathy and Graves' hyperthyroidism. RNA transcripts were the source from which TCR beta CDR3 regions were amplified. Second-round multiplex PCR followed a first-round RT-PCR using HTBI primers. One entry per CDR3 protein results from TCRdb running MiXCR on the multiplex PCR reads. The sample holds about 500,000 distinct CDR3 sequences, approximately 35% seen once. Material for sequencing was peripheral blood or thyroid tissue (not recorded which). These TCRs come from an adult man with Graves' hyperthyroidism.

This clonotype has ten or more counts. The J gene is TRBJ2-6, the V gene TRBV7-9; maybe TRBD2 (5 bases). Trimming shortened V by 5 bases and J by 0 bases, and 11 bases separated the two germline ends. Germline V gene lookup returns CDR1 SEHNR and CDR2 FQNEAQ (reference sequence). CDR3 length: 16 amino acids. Written as DNA, the CDR3 is TGTGCCAGCAGCCTCCGGGAACACTCTGGGGCCAACGTCCTGACTTTC. It specifies CASSLREHSGANVLTF.

This clonotype has a count of ten or more. The chain recombines TRBV15 with TRBJ2-7, with D perhaps given as TRBD1 or TRBD2 (5 bases each). CDR3 length: 12 residues. The V end was cut by 10 bases, the J end by 2 bases, with 12 bases between. Germline CDR1 is LNHNV and CDR2 is YYDKDF (reference sequence). For the CDR3, the DNA is TGTGCCAAGGGACCTCCGACCTACGAGCAGTACTTC. It yields the protein CAKGPPTYEQYF.

This clonotype was counted once. The chain couples TRBV20-1 to TRBJ1-5, with D maybe TRBD1 (6 bases). V was clipped by 6 bases and J by 11 bases, with 17 bases between them. The CDR3 covers 12 residues. Looked up from germline, CDR1 is DFQATT and CDR2 is SNEGSKA (reference sequence). CDR3 bases: TGCAGTGCACGCGGGGACACTACGACCCAGCATTTT. As protein: CSARGDTTTQHF.

V usage is TRBV7-2 and J usage is TRBJ2-7; TRBD2 matches 9 bases. The J call is in doubt because the DNA end fits TRBJ2-1 better. CDR3 size: 13 residues. In germline, CDR1 is SGHTA, CDR2 FQGNSA. The CDR3 DNA sequence: TGTGCCAGCAGCTTAGGGACTAGCGATGAGCAGTTCTTC. It encodes CASSLGTSDEQFF.

The gene calls are TRBV29-1 and TRBJ2-3; tentatively, D is TRBD1 or TRBD2 (5 bases each). CDR3 size: 14 residues. The germline V gene encodes CDR1 SQVTM and CDR2 ANQGSEA. V lost 4 bases and J lost 0, with 11 bases in between. The CDR3 spells CSVGVWGSTDTQYF. In DNA, the CDR3 is TGCAGCGTTGGAGTCTGGGGGAGCACAGATACGCAGTATTTT.

The rearrangement links TRBV2 to TRBJ1-1; 9 bases fit TRBD1. Germline loops: CDR1 SNHLY, CDR2 FYNNEI. V lost 5 bases and J lost 1; bases outside the gene matches: 11. The CDR3 contains 17 residues. CDR3 residues: CASSYPYRGRENTEAFF. CDR3 DNA sequence: TGTGCCAGCAGTTACCCATACAGGGGGCGAGAGAACACTGAAGCTTTCTTT.

The rearrangement joins TRBV7-8 to TRBJ1-1; D is perhaps TRBD1 (5 bases). Germline V gives CDR1 SGHVS, CDR2 FQNEAQ. V lost 4 bases and J 1 base, leaving 13 bases between the germline ends. The CDR3 covers 15 residues. The CDR3 protein is CASSSQGQGNTEAFF. The CDR3 DNA follows: TGTGCCAGCAGCTCTCAGGGTCAGGGGAACACTGAAGCTTTCTTT.

The V gene is TRBV6-5, the J gene TRBJ2-2; D call uncertain. Germline V gene lookup returns CDR1 MNHEY and CDR2 SVGAGI. Between the trimmed V and J ends, which lost 8 bases and 4 bases, there was a span of 14 bases. The length of the CDR3 is 14 residues. The DNA for the CDR3 is TGTGCCAGCCAAACATCTAGTAGCACCGGGGAGCTGTTTTTT. It translates to CASQTSSSTGELFF.

This clonotype was seen ten or more times. The genes are TRBV7-6 and TRBJ2-2, with 12 bases fitting TRBD2. V lost 1 base and J lost 3; bases outside the gene matches: 3. The CDR3 has 17 residues. Germline V gene lookup returns CDR1 SGHVS and CDR2 FNYEAQ. CDR3 sequence: CASSLGTSGAYTGELFF. CDR3 in DNA: TGTGCCAGCAGCTTAGGGACTAGCGGGGCTTACACCGGGGAGCTGTTTTTT. The full variable domain, its missing parts supplied by reference TRBV7-6 and TRBJ2-2, is GAGVSQSPRYKVTKRGQDVALRCDPISGHVSLYWYRQALGQGPEFLTYFNYEAQQDKSGLPNDRFSAERPEGSISTLTIQRTEQRDSAMYRCASSLGTSGAYTGELFFGEGSRLTVL.

With regard to this clonotype: Since a much larger clone is just one base distant, this may be a read error. Without the conserved terminal phenylalanine or tryptophan, this CDR3 likely stems from a read error. The chain carries TRBV12-3 or TRBV12-4 and TRBJ1-5; 7 bases are shared with TRBD1. V lost 4 bases to trimming and J lost 7 bases; unmatched junction nucleotides: 4. This CDR3 region has 13 residues. CDR3 region: CASSYQGVQPQHS. CDR3 nucleotide sequence: TGTGCCAGCAGTTACCAGGGGGTCCAGCCCCAGCATTCT.

The chain uses TRBV4-2 and TRBJ1-2; 11 bases agree with TRBD1. The CDR3 has 15 amino acids. J lost 6 bases, V lost 4 bases, and 7 bases had no gene match. CDR1 LGHNA and CDR2 YNFKEQ come from the germline V gene. As DNA, the CDR3 is TGTGCCAGCAGCCGAGGACAGGGGGCTTTCGATGGCTACACCTTC. Translated, it gives CASSRGQGAFDGYTF.

V is TRBV10-3 and J is TRBJ1-1; 7 bases are a match to TRBD1. The trim removed 10 bases at V and 1 base at J, leaving 12 bases unmatched. Germline V gene lookup returns CDR1 ENHRY and CDR2 SYGVKD. The CDR3 totals 15 residues. The CDR3 nucleotides are TGTGCCAGCTCACCAAAGGGACAGTCGAACACTGAAGCTTTCTTT. Its translation is CASSPKGQSNTEAFF.

This clonotype was detected a few times. V and J are TRBV7-9 and TRBJ1-1, with a weak D call TRBD1 (5 bases). CDR1 is SEHNR and CDR2 is FQNEAQ in the germline V gene (reference sequence). V gave up 2 bases and J gave up 3 bases, with 10 bases separating them. There are 14 residues in the CDR3. The CDR3 sequence: CASSLRDGHTEAFF. CDR3 nucleotides: TGTGCCAGCAGCTTAAGGGACGGACACACTGAAGCTTTCTTT.

Many counts were recorded for this clonotype. This chain connects TRBV12-3 or TRBV12-4 to TRBJ1-6; D gene unclear. Between the trimmed V and J ends, which lost 2 bases and 8 bases, there was a span of 7 bases. CDR3 length: 13 residues. For the CDR3, the DNA is TGTGCCAGCAGTTTAAGAAGGGATTCACCCCTCCACTTT. It codes for CASSLRRDSPLHF.

The chain links TRBV7-9 to TRBJ2-5; TRBD1 agrees at 7 bases. CDR1 SEHNR and CDR2 FQNEAQ come from the germline V gene (reference sequence). The CDR3 has 13 amino acids. The trim removed 7 bases at V and 5 bases at J, leaving 7 bases unmatched. This chain's CDR3 is CASIQDRLETQYF. The CDR3 DNA reads TGTGCCAGCATCCAGGACAGGCTTGAGACCCAGTACTTC.

This clonotype showed up many times. Germline is not matched at one junction end, which may reflect a read error. The gene calls are TRBV5-4 and TRBJ1-4; 7 bases match TRBD1. CDR1 and CDR2 from the germline V gene are SGHNT and YYREEE (reference sequence). The CDR3 sequence is 15 residues long. CDR3 nucleotide sequence: TGTGCCAACAGCGGCGGGACAGACGGCTTAGAAAAACTGTTTTTT. It specifies CANSGGTDGLEKLFF.

In its sample, this clonotype was seen many times. The CDR3 nucleotides read TGTGCCAGTAGTATAGAGCCGGGACGGATTAACTATGGCTACACCTTC. It is translated as CASSIEPGRINYGYTF. The genes are TRBV19 and TRBJ1-2; D perhaps matches TRBD1 (5 bases). Germline CDR1 and CDR2: LNHDA and SQIVND (reference sequence). The CDR3 extends over 16 amino acids. V lost 0 bases, J lost 1 base, and 12 bases lay in between.

The sample holds a few counts of this clonotype. This may be a read error: a much more frequent sequence differs by one nucleotide. The missing conserved phenylalanine or tryptophan at the end of this CDR3 makes a read error likely. The chain uses TRBV20-1 and TRBJ2-5; D is possibly TRBD2 (6 bases). Trimming took 7 bases from V and 5 from J, leaving 14 bases between them. CDR1 and CDR2 from the germline V gene are DFQATT and SNEGSKA (reference sequence). The CDR3 has 12 amino acids. The CDR3 region is CSGRGKEETQYL. CDR3 DNA sequence: TGCAGTGGTCGCGGGAAGGAGGAGACCCAGTACCTC.

The gene calls are TRBV20-1 and TRBJ1-4, with unresolved D. V dropped 5 bases and J dropped 2 bases, with 9 bases sitting between them. Looked up from germline, CDR1 is DFQATT and CDR2 is SNEGSKA (reference sequence). This CDR3 is 13 amino acids long. CDR3: CSALVSTNEKLFF. CDR3 sequence (DNA): TGCAGTGCTCTCGTCTCCACTAATGAAAAACTGTTTTTT.

This clonotype was recorded many times. This chain links TRBV7-2 with TRBJ2-5; the match to TRBD1 covers 10 bases. CDR1 is SGHTA and CDR2 is FQGNSA in the germline V gene. The CDR3 runs 15 residues. The V segment lost 5 bases and the J segment 5 bases; nucleotides outside the gene matches: 8. The DNA for the CDR3 is TGTGCCAGCAGCCCTGGACAGGGGGTACAGGAGACCCAGTACTTC. Translation gives CASSPGQGVQETQYF.

This clonotype was observed many times. The chain uses TRBV2 and TRBJ1-5; TRBD1 agrees at 8 bases. The CDR3 sequence is 17 residues long. Germline assignment: CDR1 SNHLY and CDR2 FYNNEI. Trimming took 7 bases from V and 2 from J; bases not matched to a gene: 13. Here the CDR3 reads CASTGSPDRDRNQPQHF. The CDR3 region has the DNA TGTGCCAGCACCGGGAGTCCGGACAGGGATCGCAATCAGCCCCAGCATTTT.

In the case of this clonotype: Relative to the germline gene, one junction end is altered; a read error may explain this. J is TRBJ2-1 and V is TRBV10-3; TRBD1 matches 9 bases. Per the germline V gene, CDR1 is ENHRY and CDR2 is SYGVKD. The CDR3 is 12 amino acids. This CDR3 is CVISGTGSEQFF. CDR3 nucleotides: TGTGTCATCAGTGGGACAGGGTCTGAGCAGTTCTTC.

The chain carries TRBV7-9 and TRBJ2-7; D not certain. V lost 3 bases to trimming and J lost 7 bases, with 22 bases between them. The germline V gene has CDR1 SEHNR and CDR2 FQNEAQ (reference sequence). The CDR3 length is 16 residues. The CDR3 nucleotides read TGTGCCAGCAGCTTCCCTACGGCAACTACCGACAATGAGCAGTACTTC. This translates into CASSFPTATTDNEQYF.

This clonotype appeared a few times. The junction shows a germline mismatch at one end, possibly a read error. The chain recombines TRBV24-1 with TRBJ1-1; the D is unclear. The CDR3 runs 13 residues. Germline V gives CDR1 KGHDR, CDR2 SFDVKD. CDR3 region: CASSGSRMAEAFF. The CDR3 bases are TGTGCCAGCAGTGGGTCGAGGATGGCTGAAGCTTTCTTT.

Note on this clonotype: The conserved final phenylalanine or tryptophan is absent from the CDR3, which likely points to a read error. The chain recombines TRBV12-3 or TRBV12-4 with TRBJ1-1; D possibly corresponds to TRBD1 (6 bases). The V gene lost 6 bases and the J gene lost 1 base, with 27 bases spanning the gap. The CDR3 has 19 amino acids. CDR3 in DNA: TGTGCCAGCAGAACCGGGACATCCGGGTTGTTGGGAAAGAACACTGAAGCTTTCTCT. This sequence encodes CASRTGTSGLLGKNTEAFS.

The chain is built from TRBV24-1 and TRBJ2-2, with 12 bases aligning to TRBD2. Germline V gene sequence: CDR1 KGHDR, CDR2 SFDVKD. The CDR3 consists of 16 residues. The V segment lost 5 bases and the J segment 3 bases; nucleotides outside the gene matches: 3. The CDR3 sequence is CATSGLAGAYTGELFF. The CDR3 nucleotides read TGTGCCACCAGTGGACTAGCGGGGGCCTACACCGGGGAGCTGTTTTTT.

The chain has TRBV29-1 and TRBJ1-3, with D perhaps TRBD1 (6 bases). The CDR3 has 13 residues. Between the trimmed V and J ends, which lost 4 bases and 4 bases, there was a span of 11 bases. Germline CDR1 and CDR2: SQVTM and ANQGSEA. The CDR3 loop is CSVVPGEGNTIYF. The CDR3 bases are TGCAGCGTTGTGCCAGGGGAAGGAAACACCATATATTTT.